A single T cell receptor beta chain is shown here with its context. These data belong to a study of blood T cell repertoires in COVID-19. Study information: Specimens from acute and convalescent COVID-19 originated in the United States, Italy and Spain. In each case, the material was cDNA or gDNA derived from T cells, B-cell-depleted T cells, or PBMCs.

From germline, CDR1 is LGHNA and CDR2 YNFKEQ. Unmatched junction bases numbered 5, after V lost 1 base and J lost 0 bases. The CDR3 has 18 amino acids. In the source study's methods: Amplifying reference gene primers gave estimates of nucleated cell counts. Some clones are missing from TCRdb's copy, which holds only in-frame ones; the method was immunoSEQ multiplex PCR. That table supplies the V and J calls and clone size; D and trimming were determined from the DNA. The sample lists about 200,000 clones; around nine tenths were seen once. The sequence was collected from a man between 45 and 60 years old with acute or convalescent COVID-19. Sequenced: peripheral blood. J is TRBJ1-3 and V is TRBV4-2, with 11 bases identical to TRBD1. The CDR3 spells CASSQATGTGGSGNTIYF. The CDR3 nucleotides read TGTGCCAGCAGCCAAGCAACCGGGACAGGGGGCTCTGGAAACACCATATATTTT.